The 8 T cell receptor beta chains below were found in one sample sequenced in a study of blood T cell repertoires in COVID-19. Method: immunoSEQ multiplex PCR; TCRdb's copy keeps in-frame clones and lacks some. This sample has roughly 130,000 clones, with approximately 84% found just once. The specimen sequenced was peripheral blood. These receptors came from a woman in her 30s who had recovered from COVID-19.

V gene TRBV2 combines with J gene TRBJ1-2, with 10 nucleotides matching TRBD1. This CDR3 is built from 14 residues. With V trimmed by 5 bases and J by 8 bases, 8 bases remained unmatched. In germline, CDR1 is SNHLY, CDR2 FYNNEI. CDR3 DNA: TGTGCCAGCAGTCAAGGACAGGGGGTTGACGGCTACACCTTC. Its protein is CASSQGQGVDGYTF. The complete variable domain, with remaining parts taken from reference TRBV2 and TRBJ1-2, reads EPEVTQTPSHQVTQMGQEVILRCVPISNHLYFYWYRQILGQKVEFLVSFYNNEISEKSEIFDDQFSVERPDGSNFTLKIRSTKLEDSAMYFCASSQGQGVDGYTFGSGTRLTVV.

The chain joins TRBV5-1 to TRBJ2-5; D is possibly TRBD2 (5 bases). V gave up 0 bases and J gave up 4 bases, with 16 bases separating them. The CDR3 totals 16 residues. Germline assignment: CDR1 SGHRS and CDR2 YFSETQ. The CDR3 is CASSLEGGSMGETQYF. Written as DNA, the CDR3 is TGCGCCAGCAGCTTGGAGGGTGGGAGCATGGGAGAGACCCAGTACTTC.

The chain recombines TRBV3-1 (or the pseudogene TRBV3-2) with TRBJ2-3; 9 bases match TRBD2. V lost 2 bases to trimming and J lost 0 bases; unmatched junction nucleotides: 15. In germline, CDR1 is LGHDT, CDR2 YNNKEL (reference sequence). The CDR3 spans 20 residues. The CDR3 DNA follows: TGTGCCAGCAGCCAACGCCGCCTAGCGGGGCTACTAGAAAGCACAGATACGCAGTATTTT. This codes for CASSQRRLAGLLESTDTQYF.

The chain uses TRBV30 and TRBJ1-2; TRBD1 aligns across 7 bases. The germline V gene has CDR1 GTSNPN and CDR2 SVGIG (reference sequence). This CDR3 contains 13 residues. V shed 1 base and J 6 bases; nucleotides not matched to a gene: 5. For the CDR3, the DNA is TGTGCCTGGAGTGGAGGGGGCCGGAATGGCTACACCTTC. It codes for CAWSGGGRNGYTF.

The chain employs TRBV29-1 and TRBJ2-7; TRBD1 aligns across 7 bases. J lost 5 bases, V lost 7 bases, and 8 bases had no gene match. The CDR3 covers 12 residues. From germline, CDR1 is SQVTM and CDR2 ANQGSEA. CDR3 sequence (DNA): TGCAGCGCTCATGACAGGGTCGACGAGCAGTACTTC. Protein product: CSAHDRVDEQYF.

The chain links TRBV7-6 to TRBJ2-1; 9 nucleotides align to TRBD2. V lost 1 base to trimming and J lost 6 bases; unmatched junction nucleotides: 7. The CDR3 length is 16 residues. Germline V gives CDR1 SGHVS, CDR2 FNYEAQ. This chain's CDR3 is CASSLVGGGAPNEQFF. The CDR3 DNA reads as TGTGCCAGCAGCTTAGTCGGCGGGGGGGCCCCCAATGAGCAGTTCTTC.

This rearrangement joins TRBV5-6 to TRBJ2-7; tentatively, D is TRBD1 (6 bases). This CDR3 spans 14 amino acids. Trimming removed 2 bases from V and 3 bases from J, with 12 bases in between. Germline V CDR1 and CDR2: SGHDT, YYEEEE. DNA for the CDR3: TGTGCCAGCAGCTTCGGGTCGGGACACTACGAGCAGTACTTC. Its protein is CASSFGSGHYEQYF.

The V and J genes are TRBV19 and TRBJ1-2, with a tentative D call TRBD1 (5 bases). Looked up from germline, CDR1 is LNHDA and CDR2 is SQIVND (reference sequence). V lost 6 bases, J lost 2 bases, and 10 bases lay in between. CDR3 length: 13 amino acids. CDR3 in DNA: TGTGCCAGTAGGCAGGGTTCAAACTATGGCTACACCTTC. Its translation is CASRQGSNYGYTF.